This record looks at one T cell receptor (beta chain) sequence and its context. Its specific antigen is unknown. No per-base quality is available; no much larger clone lies one base away. The receptor library was made with the immunoSEQ multiplex PCR assay. A mixture of 60 forward primers for TCR Vbeta segments and 13 reverse primers for TCR Jbeta segments was used in the multiplex PCR. The CDR3 region of rearranged TCR beta genes was amplified from genomic DNA by a multiplex PCR assay. On the Illumina HiSeq System, the amplified TCR beta libraries were sequenced as 87-base-pair reads. In the authors' own workflow: Across the 600 to 700 repertoires, a later analysis counted some 81 million unique TCR beta chains, 9.5 million to 12 million of which were shared by at least two donors. Raw reads were error-corrected and collapsed into unique sequences by a nearest-neighbor algorithm in which closely related sequences were merged to remove PCR and sequencing errors. Alignment of CDR3 sequences to IMGT reference sequences was used to assign V, D and J gene segments. For a sequence to be retained, a match of at least six nucleotides to both a V gene segment and a J gene segment was required. A rearrangement was called productive if the CDR3 had no stop codons and remained in frame with V and J, and every other rearrangement was called non-productive. Following IMGT convention, CDR3 was defined as the stretch from the second conserved V-encoded cysteine up to the conserved J-encoded phenylalanine. Sequences without an unambiguous match to a single V gene segment were excluded from the earlier analysis of about 600 of the donors. In an earlier analysis of more than 500 of the donors, a V segment was called functional when productive rearrangements were above 56.7%, and segregating when the standard deviation between donors exceeded 5%. To diagnose cytomegalovirus status from the catalog of TCR beta chain sequences, a statistical classification framework was built. In a later analysis, TCR nucleotide sequences were compared against IMGT/GENE-DB human TR gene sequences so that V and J genes could be assigned. A later analysis assigned CDR3 sequences and most-parsimonious VDJ recombination scenarios with the TCRdist pipeline. In a later analysis, each TCR beta chain was defined by its CDR3 amino acid sequence together with its V-gene family, and reads lacking a unique V-gene family were excluded. As a way to deal with suspected cross-contamination and a sequencing artifact, a later analysis dropped 450 to 700 nucleotide sequences that were highly shared and had low generation probability. In a later analysis, a clonal expansion index was calculated for each public chain from normalized within-repertoire ranks of inferred template counts. In a later analysis, generation probabilities were computed with a VDJ recombination model fitted to out-of-frame rearrangements, and the resulting probabilities were checked against IGoR. In a later analysis, TCR-TCR, TCR-HLA and TCR-CMV co-occurrence was scored with hypergeometric tests, and a repertoire-size bias correction was applied to TCR pairs. False discovery rates were estimated in a later analysis by permuting HLA or CMV assignments 20 times. A later analysis grouped co-occurring TCRs with DBSCAN, adding TCRdist sequence similarity when clustering within HLA-allele-positive subsets. Repertoires with fewer than 30,000 or more than 120,000 public chains, plus five repertoires with anomalous nucleotide sharing, were excluded from co-occurrence clustering. As stored in TCRdb, this immuneACCESS dataset retains in-frame rearrangements with V and J assigned. A fraction of the clones does not appear; measured against another copy, unresolved V genes explain less than half of the discrepancy, and the remainder lacks a known reason. V and J calls and clone size are as listed in that table; D and trimming were resolved from the DNA. Present in this sample are over 150,000 clones, 80% of which were seen just once. Around 1.3% of the sample goes to the ten largest clones.

The cohort consisted of approximately 690 healthy bone marrow donors. At the time of sampling, every cohort member was nominally healthy, though immune exposures that went unrecorded were likely present. The donor tested CMV seronegative and was one of the 352 seronegative cohort members. Every donor gave a peripheral blood sample, and the peripheral blood mononuclear cells from that sample were used for TCR beta sequencing. Genomic DNA was extracted from the blood cell samples with the Qiagen DNeasy Blood Extraction Kit. The sample comes from a study of cytomegalovirus exposure and HLA in healthy donors (dated by TCRdb to the late 2010s). For the study in its entirety: In an earlier analysis of 450 to 750 of the donors, 250 to 350 Gb of sequence data and 95 million to 130 million unique TCR beta sequences from roughly 200 million T cells were reported. The later analysis used no new phenotypic data to find candidate immune exposures, relying instead on TCR beta sequences and their occurrence across donors. In a later analysis, previously published TCR beta repertoires from more than 500 donors were re-analyzed and high-resolution HLA genotyping was added so that TCR occurrence patterns could be studied. The T cell repertoires of about 700 subjects were profiled by immunosequencing and related to cytomegalovirus serostatus. Of the 300 to 500 genotyped donors, less than 85% were placed in the genetic ancestry cluster associated with self-reported Caucasian donors. The number of donors typed differed by locus, with 629-630 for A, B, C, DRB1 and DQB1, more than 500 for DQA1, 600 to 610 for DPA1, and 450 to 480 for DPB1. Alongside the repertoire data, information on donor age, sex, ethnicity and CMV serostatus was compiled. Besides the first cohort of approximately 710 subjects, a separate validation cohort made up of roughly 120 different subjects was used. Because of strong linkage in the cohort, 4 to 6 DR-DQ haplotypes were treated as single units for association and clustering. An early release that covered about 640 HLA-typed donors contained approximately 290 gigabases of sequencing data and some 87 million unique TCR sequences. In an earlier analysis of over 550 of the donors, high-throughput TCR beta sequencing was used to judge whether each TCR beta V gene segment behaved as functional or pseudogenic. The aim of the study was to test whether cataloging public T cell receptors could identify signatures of past pathogen exposure. A later genetic analysis took genome-wide SNP genotypes for 398 of the 666 donors and used that subset as a discovery cohort. HLA typing covered class I and class II loci at four-digit resolution. Among some 410 genotyped donors of the cohort, an average of approximately 240,000 unique TCR beta nucleotide sequences were sequenced per donor, approximately 20% of them non-productive. Every repertoire in the discovery cohort had been generated on one and the same sequencing platform. To predict cytomegalovirus infection status, the study brought together high-throughput TCR immunosequencing, statistical association of individual TCRs with disease status, and machine learning. The paper's findings and limits, for the study overall: The classifier was reported to diagnose cytomegalovirus status with high specificity and sensitivity in both the original cohort and the validation cohort. A later analysis found that HLA-associated TCR beta chains were more clonally expanded and had lower generation probabilities than equally common non-associated chains. The presence/absence analyses assumed that sequencing depth was roughly uniform across donors, and that assumption may not be true. In a later analysis, some 18,000 TCR beta sequences were associated with specific HLA alleles at a false discovery rate of 0.05. A further reported finding was that TCR beta sequences accurately predicted the HLA-A and HLA-B alleles for most subjects in the first cohort. An earlier analysis of around 600 of the donors showed that most TCR beta V segments appeared in productive rearrangements either about 87% or about 30% of the time, which broadly matched IMGT annotations. An association between a missense DCLRE1C variant and V-gene and J-gene trimming of TCR beta chains was found in a later genetic analysis and replicated in an independent cohort. Because counts were too low, roughly 18 rarely observed V segments, including chromosome 9 orphons, were left out of the earlier analysis of 587 of the donors. A later analysis found that most CMV-associated TCR beta chains appeared HLA-restricted, with HLA associations seemingly driven largely by CMV exposure. CMV serostatus was the only immune exposure information available for the cohort. Across donors, most TCR sequences were observed very rarely, whereas some public TCRs were present in many individuals. A group of highly shared sequence variants was considered likely to be a technical artifact of the sequencing pipeline. Because HLA typing was missing for some donors at each locus, association tests included only the typed subset. In a later analysis, the rate of TCR association differed among HLA loci, with DRB1 alleles having the most associated TCRs and HLA-C alleles having the fewest. When HLA alleles, especially DR and DQ, strongly co-occurred, TCR associations were difficult to assign to individual alleles. Because the 87-base-pair reads could not distinguish some IMGT-functional V segments, including TRBV6-2 and TRBV6-3, those segments were excluded. A later analysis reported that several top co-occurrence clusters appeared linked to parvovirus B19, influenza, CMV and Epstein-Barr virus. Linkage disequilibrium might explain the correlated functional status among segregating V segments, but an unknown experimental factor could not be excluded. It was suggested by the authors that the approach could potentially be generalized to other disease states and immunological phenotypes. Three of the identified cytomegalovirus-associated TCR beta chains were confirmed in vitro to be specific for cytomegalovirus antigens. In this cohort, only TCR beta chains were sequenced, and detectable features were limited by the absence of alpha or paired-chain data. In the study, approximately 160 TCR beta chains were listed as associated with cytomegalovirus. Compared with the roughly 670-donor mean, donors in an Asian-associated ancestry cluster had fewer N-insertions in productive TCRs, according to a later genetic analysis.

The germline V and J ends show losses of 6 bases and 2 bases respectively, and no gene match explains 12 bases of the junction. The cysteine opens and the phenylalanine closes a CDR3 of 18 amino acids. The sequence is cut down to CDR3 DNA, 54 bases in frame from base 1. Based on the germline V gene, the CDR1 and CDR2 sequences are MRHNA and SNTAGT. This chain is built from TRBV6-4 and TRBJ2-5, with TRBD2 identical over 13 junction bases. The sequenced material came from PBMCs. The TCR was taken from a woman between 45 and 65 years old in good health and CMV-seronegative. The CDR3 protein sequence reads: CASRKDPGLAGHQETQYF. The base sequence is TGTGCCAGCAGAAAAGATCCGGGACTAGCGGGACATCAAGAGACCCAGTACTTC.